Below, 18 T cell receptor beta chains from the same sample are listed, as sequenced in a study of early T cells in non-severe SARS-CoV-2 infection. TCRdb re-derived calls from the 5' RACE reads in MiXCR, one entry per CDR3 protein. Among about 60,000 distinct CDR3 sequences listed, 5.6% were seen once. What was sequenced was whole blood. Receptors originate from an adult who was a healthcare worker with PCR-confirmed SARS-CoV-2 infection or an uninfected control (not recorded which).

This clonotype was observed many times. The V call is TRBV30, the J call TRBJ1-5, with 9 bases that match TRBD1. This CDR3 is built from 14 residues. Germline-derived CDR1 and CDR2 are GTSNPN and SVGIG (reference sequence). The V segment lost 1 base and the J segment 3 bases; nucleotides outside the gene matches: 1. CDR3 region: CAWSGTGVNQPQHF. CDR3 DNA: TGTGCCTGGAGTGGGACAGGGGTCAATCAGCCCCAGCATTTT.

In its sample, this clonotype was seen many times. V is TRBV10-3 and J is TRBJ2-5; TRBD2 agrees at 9 bases. CDR3 length: 13 amino acids. J was trimmed by 3 bases and V by 8 bases; bases with no gene match: 4. Germline CDR1 is ENHRY and CDR2 is SYGVKD. CDR3 in amino acids: CAISGLAEETQYF. The CDR3 coding sequence is TGTGCCATCTCGGGACTAGCAGAAGAGACCCAGTACTTC.

J is TRBJ2-3 and V is TRBV7-2; unclear D gene. There are 15 residues in the CDR3. Germline CDR1 is SGHTA and CDR2 is FQGNSA. V shed 4 bases and J shed 2 bases, with 13 bases lying between them. CDR3 DNA sequence: TGTGCCAGCAGCTCCGACTCGACCGCCACAGATACGCAGTATTTT. Its translation is CASSSDSTATDTQYF.

This clonotype was counted many times. The chain has TRBV12-3 or TRBV12-4 and TRBJ1-5, with D hard to call. The CDR3 consists of 13 residues. V lost 6 bases and J lost 1, with 7 bases in between. In DNA form, the CDR3 reads TGTGCCAGCAGCCACGGCAGCAATCAGCCCCAGCATTTT. This sequence encodes CASSHGSNQPQHF.

The rearrangement uses TRBV6-5 and TRBJ2-7; 8 positions match TRBD1. Germline values: CDR1 MNHEY, CDR2 SVGAGI. V shed 6 bases and J 3 bases; nucleotides not matched to a gene: 19. This CDR3 is 18 amino acids long. The CDR3 sequence: CASSLRPGPGTGYYEQYF. DNA for the CDR3: TGTGCCAGCAGCCTACGGCCCGGTCCCGGGACAGGCTACTACGAGCAGTACTTC.

The chain employs TRBV12-3 or TRBV12-4 and TRBJ2-5; D is unclear. This CDR3 comprises 12 residues. With 3 bases removed from V and 5 bases from J, the gap between germline ends came to 7 bases. The CDR3: CASSFPMETQYF. CDR3 DNA: TGTGCCAGCAGTTTCCCCATGGAGACCCAGTACTTC.

By sample fraction, this clonotype is medium-sized. The gene calls are TRBV20-1 and TRBJ2-3; perhaps D is TRBD1 or TRBD2 (5 bases each). The CDR3 loop spans 18 amino acids. CDR1 is DFQATT and CDR2 is SNEGSKA in the germline V gene (reference sequence). V was shortened by 2 bases and J by 2 bases, with 23 bases between the two germline ends. The CDR3 sequence is CSARPLQDSSTVTDTQYF. In nucleotides, the CDR3 is TGCAGTGCTAGACCTCTACAGGACTCCTCGACAGTCACAGATACGCAGTATTTT.

In this sample, this clonotype turned up many times. The chain joins TRBV11-2 to TRBJ2-1, with D possibly being TRBD2 (6 bases). V was cut by 0 bases and J by 2 bases, with 8 bases left in between. The CDR3 contains 15 residues. Per the germline V gene, CDR1 is SGHAT and CDR2 is FQNNGV. The CDR3: CASSLEGTPYNEQFF. For the CDR3, the DNA is TGTGCCAGCAGCTTAGAGGGGACTCCCTACAATGAGCAGTTCTTC.

The chain links TRBV15 to TRBJ1-4; perhaps TRBD1 as D (5 bases). This CDR3 spans 14 amino acids. Germline V lookup: CDR1 LNHNV, CDR2 YYDKDF (reference sequence). Trimming cost V 0 bases and J 6 bases, with 8 bases left between them. CDR3 sequence: CATSRDFRDEKLFF. The CDR3 DNA is TGTGCCACCAGCAGAGATTTCAGGGATGAAAAACTGTTTTTT. The full variable domain, completed using reference TRBV15 and TRBJ1-4, is DAMVIQNPRYQVTQFGKPVTLSCSQTLNHNVMYWYQQKSSQAPKLLFHYYDKDFNNEADTPDNFQSRRPNTSFCFLDIRSPGLGDTAMYLCATSRDFRDEKLFFGSGTQLSVL.

Many counts were recorded for this clonotype. One end of the junction is discordant with germline, which a read error may explain. The chain links TRBV20-1 to TRBJ1-5; D is possibly TRBD1 (5 bases). Germline V gene data show CDR1 as DFQATT and CDR2 as SNEGSKA (reference sequence). The CDR3 totals 14 residues. In DNA form, the CDR3 reads TGCAGTGCTAGCCCCGACAGTGGCAACCAGCCCCAGCATTTT. It encodes CSASPDSGNQPQHF.

Ten or more counts support this clonotype. The chain employs TRBV5-1 and TRBJ1-1; no reliable D call. Trimming cost V 6 bases and J 4 bases, with 13 bases left between them. Germline CDR1 SGHRS, CDR2 YFSETQ. The CDR3 has 13 residues. CDR3 in amino acids: CASTQRGITEAFF. The CDR3 DNA reads as TGCGCCAGCACCCAAAGAGGGATCACTGAAGCTTTCTTT.

There are many counts of this clonotype. The chain is built from TRBV6-1 and TRBJ1-2, with a possible D match to TRBD1 (5 bases). The V gene lost 1 base and the J gene lost 4 bases, with 10 bases spanning the gap. The CDR3 consists of 14 residues. The germline V gene encodes CDR1 MNHNS and CDR2 SASEGT. DNA of the CDR3: TGTGCCAGCAGTGAAGGGCCAGGGACCTATGGCTACACCTTC. Translated, it gives CASSEGPGTYGYTF.

This clonotype was seen ten or more times. The chain has TRBV11-2 and TRBJ2-5; 10 positions agree with TRBD2. CDR3 length equals 15 residues. CDR1 is SGHAT and CDR2 is FQNNGV in the germline V gene. V shed 4 bases, J shed 5 bases, and the junction held 7 bases outside the gene matches. This CDR3 is CASSSSGRAVETQYF. CDR3 coding DNA: TGTGCCAGCAGCTCGAGCGGGAGGGCCGTGGAGACCCAGTACTTC. The complete variable domain, with remaining parts taken from reference TRBV11-2 and TRBJ2-5, reads EAGVAQSPRYKIIEKRQSVAFWCNPISGHATLYWYQQILGQGPKLLIQFQNNGVVDDSQLPKDRFSAERLKGVDSTLKIQPAKLEDSAVYLCASSSSGRAVETQYFGPGTRLLVL.

In this sample, this clonotype turned up a few times. V is TRBV4-3 and J is TRBJ2-1; no clear D. Germline assignment: CDR1 LGHNA and CDR2 YSLEER. This CDR3 spans 16 amino acids. V lost 4 bases, J lost 0 bases, and 13 bases lay in between. The CDR3, as DNA: TGCGCCAGCAGCCCTCGCTTCCCGAGCTCCTACAATGAGCAGTTCTTC. Translation gives CASSPRFPSSYNEQFF.

The chain employs TRBV30 and TRBJ2-4; 10 bases map to TRBD1. CDR1 and CDR2 from the germline V gene are GTSNPN and SVGIG (reference sequence). The ends lost 5 bases at V and 2 bases at J; junction bases unmatched: 12. This CDR3 contains 17 residues. The CDR3 region has the DNA TGTGCCTGGGCCCTAAGAGGGACAGGGGTAACCAAAAACATTCAGTACTTC. Amino acid sequence: CAWALRGTGVTKNIQYF. The variable domain in full, with the rest retrieved from reference TRBV30 and TRBJ2-4, is SQTIHQWPATLVQPVGSPLSLECTVEGTSNPNLYWYRQAAGRGLQLLFYSVGIGQISSEVPQNLSASRPQDRQFILSSKKLLLSDSGFYLCAWALRGTGVTKNIQYFGAGTRLSVL.

This clonotype has only a few counts. V gene TRBV20-1 combines with J gene TRBJ2-7, with 7 bases aligning to TRBD1. The CDR3 is 13 residues long. Trimming removed 3 bases from V and 7 bases from J; junction bases left unmatched: 9. Germline V gives CDR1 DFQATT, CDR2 SNEGSKA (reference sequence). CDR3 loop: CSASDRAISEQYF. The CDR3, as DNA: TGCAGTGCTAGTGACAGGGCAATTTCTGAGCAGTACTTC.

This clonotype was seen at least ten times. The chain has TRBV6-1 and TRBJ2-7; D might be TRBD1 or TRBD2, each matching 5 bases. V was clipped by 10 bases and J by 4 bases, with 20 bases between them. CDR1 and CDR2 (germline): MNHNS, SASEGT. The CDR3 totals 14 residues. CDR3 nucleotides: TGTGCCACTGGTCGGGGCAGGGTACAATACGAGCAGTACTTC. It encodes CATGRGRVQYEQYF.

This clonotype came up many times. The CDR3 DNA reads TGTGCCAGCAGCCAAGACCCGGTCACCGGGGAGCTGTTTTTT. Amino acids: CASSQDPVTGELFF. The rearrangement uses TRBV14 and TRBJ2-2; no definite D call. V was clipped by 0 bases and J by 4 bases, with 6 bases between them. Germline CDR1 is SGHDN and CDR2 is FVKESK. The CDR3 is 14 amino acids.